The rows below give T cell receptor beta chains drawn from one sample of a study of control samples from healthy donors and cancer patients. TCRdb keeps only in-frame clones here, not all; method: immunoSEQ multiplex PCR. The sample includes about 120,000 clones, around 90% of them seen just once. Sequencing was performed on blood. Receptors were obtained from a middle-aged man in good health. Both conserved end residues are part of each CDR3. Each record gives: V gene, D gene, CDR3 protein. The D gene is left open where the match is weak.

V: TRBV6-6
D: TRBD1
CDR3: CASSRDRVEKLFF

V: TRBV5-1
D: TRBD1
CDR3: CASSSGQPGGEAFF

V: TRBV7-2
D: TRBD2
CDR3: CASSLSGGSSYNEQFF

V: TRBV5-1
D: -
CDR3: CASSLVETWGTGELFF

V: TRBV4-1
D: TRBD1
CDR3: CASSQGQGADTEAFF

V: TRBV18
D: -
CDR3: CASSPLGGANQPQHF

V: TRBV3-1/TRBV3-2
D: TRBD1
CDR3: CASSQQGASTEAFF

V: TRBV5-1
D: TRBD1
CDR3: CASSLAQGDTGELFF

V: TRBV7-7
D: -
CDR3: CASSLGLDTGELFF

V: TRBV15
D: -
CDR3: CATSNQGGETQYF

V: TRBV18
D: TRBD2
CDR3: CASSPPTSGGANTQYF

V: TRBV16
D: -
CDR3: CASSRNTRGEAFF

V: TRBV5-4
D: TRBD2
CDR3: CASSTRSGSSYNEQFF

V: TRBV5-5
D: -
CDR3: CASSPDRYGYTF

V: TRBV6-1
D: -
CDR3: CASSDREGANVLTF

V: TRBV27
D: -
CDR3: CASSFTGTPNTEAFF

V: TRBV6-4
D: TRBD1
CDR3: CASSPSTGGTEAFF

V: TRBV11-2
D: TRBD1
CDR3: CASSPPRTGENEQFF

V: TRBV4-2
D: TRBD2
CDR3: CASSQDQRTSGGPGELFF

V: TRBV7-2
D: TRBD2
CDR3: CASSWGRAGETQYF

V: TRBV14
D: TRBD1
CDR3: CASSPIPGQGVRGTEAFF

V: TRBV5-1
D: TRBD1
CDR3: CASSWGQGSNQPQHF

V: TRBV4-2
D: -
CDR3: CASSQDHRDYFVDTQYF

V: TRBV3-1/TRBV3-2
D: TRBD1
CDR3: CASSQGTGLRGYTF

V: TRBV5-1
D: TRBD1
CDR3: CASSSTGANYGYTF

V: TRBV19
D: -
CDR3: CASSISVGGVVGELFF

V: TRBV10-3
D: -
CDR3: CAISEPMGLGNYGYTF

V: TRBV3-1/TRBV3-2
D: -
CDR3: CASSQANSPLHF

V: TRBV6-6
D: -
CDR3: CASSPLSVSSYEQYF

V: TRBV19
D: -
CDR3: CASSMGTGLTEAFF

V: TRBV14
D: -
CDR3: CASSRFSGNTIYF

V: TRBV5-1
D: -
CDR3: CASSLDIASSYEQYF

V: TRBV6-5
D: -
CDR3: CASSPRGGVYNEQFF

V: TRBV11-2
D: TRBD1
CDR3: CASSLAPGQGSEKLFF

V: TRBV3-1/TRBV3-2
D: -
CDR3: CASSQAVAANTEAFF

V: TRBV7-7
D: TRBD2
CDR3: CASSLALVAGAGNEQFF

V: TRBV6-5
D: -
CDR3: CASSYSKGYEQYF

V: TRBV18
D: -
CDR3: CASSPNDNQPQHF

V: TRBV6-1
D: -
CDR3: CASSEGRVWEKLFF

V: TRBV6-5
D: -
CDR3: CASSYTAARARGYTF

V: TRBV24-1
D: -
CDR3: CATSDGQGTSTEAFF

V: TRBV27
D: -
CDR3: CASSSRTGTTQETQYF

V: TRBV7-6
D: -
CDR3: CASSSGPRYNEQFF

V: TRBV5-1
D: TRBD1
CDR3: CASSLGSGQGTSDTQYF

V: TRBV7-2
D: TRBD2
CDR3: CASSLWGTSSSSEQFF

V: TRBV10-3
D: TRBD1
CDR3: CAISGRTGGGETQYF

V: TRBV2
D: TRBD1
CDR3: CASSEGQGVNEKLFF

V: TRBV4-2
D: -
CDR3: CASSQDPSGHYGYTF

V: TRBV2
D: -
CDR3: CASSDGGDSNQPQHF

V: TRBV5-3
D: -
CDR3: CARSFWDTNYGYTF

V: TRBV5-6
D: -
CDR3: CASSPGGWGETQYF

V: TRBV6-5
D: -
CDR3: CASSPQDNQPQHF